This T cell receptor (beta chain) was captured in a study of vaccination and CD4 T cells after COVID-19. Treatment specified: approximately nine-day PBMC culture with coronavirus spike peptide pools or control peptides (ViraFEST assay). V was pared by 1 base and J by 4 bases, with 4 bases of the junction left unmatched. CDR1 is SGHVS and CDR2 is FNYEAQ in the germline V gene. This CDR3 region has 16 residues. This clonotype was found a few times. Its target is not known. Sequenced with the Oncomine TCR Beta short-read assay was DNA taken from cultured CD4+ T cells. MiXCR, run by TCRdb on the PCR reads, gives a single entry per CDR3 protein. The table has some 18,000 distinct CDR3 sequences, roughly 49% seen once; the top ten hold approximately 15%.

The sequence came from a human donor who had recovered from COVID-19. The sequences come from CD4+ T cells from blood, cultured in vitro, collected before SARS-CoV-2 vaccination. The chain combines TRBV7-6 with TRBJ2-1; TRBD2 matches at 10 bases. The CDR3 DNA reads TGTGCCAGCAGCTTAGATGGTAGCGGGAGGTACAATGAGCAGTTCTTC. It codes for CASSLDGSGRYNEQFF.